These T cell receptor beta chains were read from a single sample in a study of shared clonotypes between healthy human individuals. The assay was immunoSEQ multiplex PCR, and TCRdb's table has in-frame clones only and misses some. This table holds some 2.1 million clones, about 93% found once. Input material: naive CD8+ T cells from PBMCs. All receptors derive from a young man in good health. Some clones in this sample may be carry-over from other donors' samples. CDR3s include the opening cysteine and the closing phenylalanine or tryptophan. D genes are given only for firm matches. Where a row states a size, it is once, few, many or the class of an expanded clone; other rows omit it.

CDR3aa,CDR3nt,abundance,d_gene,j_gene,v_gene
CASSQVGTGPLAQHF,TGTGCCAGCAGCCAAGTTGGGACTGGCCCTTTAGCCCAGCATTTT,.,.,TRBJ1-5,TRBV4-2
CASSAGTGELFF,TGTGCCAGCAGCGCAGGCACCGGGGAGCTGTTTTTT,.,.,TRBJ2-2,TRBV13
CASSWGQGNTEAFF,TGTGCCAGCAGCTGGGGACAGGGGAACACTGAAGCTTTCTTT,.,TRBD1,TRBJ1-1,TRBV13
CASSLFRGMEPQHF,TGTGCCAGCAGTTTATTCCGGGGGATGGAGCCCCAGCATTTT,.,.,TRBJ1-5,TRBV27
CASSLAQWTAPAYEQYF,TGTGCCAGCAGCTTAGCCCAGTGGACAGCCCCGGCCTACGAGCAGTACTTC,.,.,TRBJ2-7,TRBV11-2
CASSAEGAGAGEQYF,TGTGCCAGCAGCGCGGAGGGAGCGGGAGCAGGGGAGCAGTACTTC,.,TRBD2,TRBJ2-7,TRBV9
CASSFRTGKTSYTF,TGTGCCAGTAGTTTCCGGACAGGGAAAACGAGCTACACCTTC,.,TRBD1,TRBJ1-2,TRBV19
CASSWVAGGSYNEQFF,TGCGCCAGCTCATGGGTGGCCGGGGGGTCCTACAATGAGCAGTTCTTC,.,TRBD2,TRBJ2-1,TRBV5-1
CASSTTTGGGKTQYF,TGTGCCAGCAGCACTACCACAGGGGGCGGGAAGACCCAGTACTTC,.,TRBD1,TRBJ2-5,TRBV7-9
CASSQTGGNYGYTF,TGTGCCAGCAGCCAGACAGGGGGGAACTATGGCTACACCTTC,.,TRBD1,TRBJ1-2,TRBV14
CASSIDPANVLTF,TGTGCCAGTAGTATTGATCCCGCCAACGTCCTGACTTTC,.,.,TRBJ2-6,TRBV19
CASRRLATLETQYF,TGTGCCAGCAGGCGTCTAGCGACCCTAGAGACCCAGTACTTC,once,.,TRBJ2-5,TRBV6-5
CASSAGDSQETQYF,TGTGCCAGCAGCGCCGGGGACAGCCAAGAGACCCAGTACTTC,.,TRBD1,TRBJ2-5,TRBV7-9
CASSQDSTEDSTDTQYF,TGCGCCAGCAGCCAAGATTCCACGGAAGATAGCACAGATACGCAGTATTTT,.,.,TRBJ2-3,TRBV4-3
CASSPGTSGRADEQFF,TGTGCCAGCAGCCCTGGGACTAGCGGGAGGGCCGATGAGCAGTTCTTC,.,TRBD2,TRBJ2-1,TRBV9